These 32 T cell receptor beta chains were all obtained from the same sample, sequenced in a study of blood T cells in healthy people across ages. PCR was performed a second time for roughly 7 to 12 cycles using a sample-barcoded 5' primer and a J-beta primer mix. TCRdb analysed the 5' RACE reads with MiXCR anew, one entry per CDR3 protein. Of roughly 700,000 distinct CDR3 sequences detected, more than 20% appear once; the ten largest clones hold around 9.2%. These data also formed part of another study, on T cells of mothers and their children.

Sequencing was carried out using blood. The receptors here all came from a boy younger than 18 in good health.

The CDR3 DNA follows: TGTGCCAGCAGCTTAGCGTCGGTCTTCTACTCTGGGGCCAACGTCCTGACTTTC. Protein sequence: CASSLASVFYSGANVLTF. This chain connects TRBV7-2 to TRBJ2-6; no firm D call. The germline CDR1 and CDR2 sequences are SGHTA and FQGNSA. V dropped 0 bases and J dropped 0 bases, with 12 bases sitting between them. This CDR3 spans 18 amino acids.

This sequence joins TRBV11-2 and TRBJ2-7, with D uncertain. V shed 4 bases and J shed 0 bases, with 16 bases lying between them. The CDR3 has 16 amino acids. Per the germline V gene, CDR1 is SGHAT and CDR2 is FQNNGV. The CDR3 DNA reads TGTGCCAGCAGCTCGAACCTAGGGCTACTCTCCTACGAGCAGTACTTC. It specifies CASSSNLGLLSYEQYF.

This chain uses TRBV7-9 with TRBJ1-6; 10 positions match TRBD1. V shed 1 base, J shed 10 bases, and the junction held 16 bases outside the gene matches. CDR1 SEHNR and CDR2 FQNEAQ come from the germline V gene (reference sequence). The length of the CDR3 is 19 residues. The CDR3 DNA is TGTGCCAGCAGCTTAGAGCCCCCTTACACGCTGGGACAGGGGTCACCCCTCCACTTT. Its protein product is CASSLEPPYTLGQGSPLHF.

CDR3 nucleotides: TGTGCCACCAGCAGAGACCCTGGGGTTTGGAGGCAGTATTTT. Amino acid sequence: CATSRDPGVWRQYF. The chain is built from TRBV15 and TRBJ2-3; D is unresolved. CDR3 length: 14 amino acids. V lost 0 bases to trimming and J lost 11 bases, with 15 bases between them. CDR1 is LNHNV and CDR2 is YYDKDF in the germline V gene (reference sequence).

This clonotype was seen only a few times. This sequence joins TRBV20-1 and TRBJ1-2; D unclear. In germline, CDR1 is DFQATT, CDR2 SNEGSKA (reference sequence). The V end lost 6 bases, the J end lost 4 bases, and 18 bases lay between the germline ends. The CDR3 spans 14 residues. CDR3 amino acids: CSAPSSGRSYGYTF. CDR3 nucleotide sequence: TGCAGTGCCCCATCGTCAGGTAGAAGCTATGGCTACACCTTC.

The chain employs TRBV28 and TRBJ2-2, with D perhaps matching TRBD2 (5 bases). The CDR3 consists of 14 residues. The V gene's germline CDR1 is MDHEN and CDR2 SYDVKM. Trimming stripped 8 bases from V and 2 bases from J, with 12 bases between. CDR3 DNA: TGTGCCAGCTTGGTCCGGGAAAACACCGGGGAGCTGTTTTTT. Protein sequence: CASLVRENTGELFF.

The chain uses TRBV29-1 and TRBJ1-2; D remains unclear. The V and J ends lost 6 bases and 5 bases respectively, with 13 bases between them. CDR3 length: 12 amino acids. Germline V gives CDR1 SQVTM, CDR2 ANQGSEA. The CDR3 coding sequence is TGCAGCGTCGCAGACGGCTTTTATGGCTACACCTTC. Amino acids: CSVADGFYGYTF.

The chain joins TRBV9 to TRBJ2-1, with 11 bases lining up with TRBD2. Germline assignment: CDR1 SGDLS and CDR2 YYNGEE. The V gene end was trimmed by 3 bases and the J gene end by 1 base; junction bases not matched to a gene: 15. This CDR3 has 20 residues. The chain's CDR3 is CASSAPLGLAGGRSYNEQFF. CDR3 DNA: TGTGCCAGCAGCGCCCCTTTGGGGCTAGCGGGAGGCCGTTCCTACAATGAGCAGTTCTTC.

The table lists this clonotype with a few counts. CDR3 loop: CSVVPGHNTGELFF. The CDR3 DNA sequence: TGCAGCGTCGTCCCGGGACACAACACCGGGGAGCTGTTTTTT. V gene TRBV29-1 combines with J gene TRBJ2-2, with D possibly TRBD1 on 6 matching bases. Between the trimmed V and J ends, which lost 6 bases and 2 bases, there was a span of 13 bases. This CDR3 region has 14 residues. Germline CDR1 reads SQVTM; CDR2 reads ANQGSEA.

The chain combines TRBV7-9 with TRBJ2-1, with a weak D call TRBD1 (6 bases). Germline CDR1 SEHNR, CDR2 FQNEAQ (reference sequence). The CDR3 runs 14 residues. V was pared by 5 bases and J by 9 bases, with 17 bases between. The CDR3 reads CASSLQGRHGEQFF. In nucleotides, the CDR3 is TGTGCCAGCAGCCTACAGGGTCGGCACGGTGAGCAGTTCTTC.

This rearrangement joins TRBV12-3 or TRBV12-4 to TRBJ1-1; D unresolved. This CDR3 spans 11 amino acids. The V end was cut by 8 bases, the J end by 5 bases, with 9 bases between. DNA for the CDR3: TGTGCCAGCCAGAGAGGTACTGAAGCTTTCTTT. Its translation: CASQRGTEAFF.

This chain links TRBV11-2 with TRBJ2-5; 8 bases are shared with TRBD1. The last part of the DNA fits TRBJ2-7 better; the J call may be wrong. The CDR3 runs to 15 residues. CDR1 is SGHAT, CDR2 FQNNGV, per germline. CDR3 nucleotide sequence: TGTGCCAGCAGCTTAGAGGTCGGGACAGGCTACGAGCAGTACTTC. This codes for CASSLEVGTGYEQYF.

Note on this clonotype: At one boundary the junction diverges from the germline segment, which might be a read error. This rearrangement joins TRBV20-1 to TRBJ2-4, with a tentative D call TRBD2 (6 bases). CDR3 length equals 14 residues. CDR1 DFQATT and CDR2 SNEGSKA come from the germline V gene (reference sequence). The CDR3 loop reads CSARDPKTRNIRYF. CDR3 in DNA: TGCAGTGCTAGAGATCCCAAGACTAGAAACATTCGGTACTTC.

The rearrangement joins TRBV29-1 to TRBJ2-3; TRBD2 might be the D (6 bases). Germline lookup yields CDR1 SQVTM and CDR2 ANQGSEA. The ends were cut back, 7 bases at V and 2 bases at J, with 10 bases in the middle. The CDR3 has 12 amino acids. CDR3 protein: CSGEENTDTQYF. The CDR3 bases are TGCAGCGGGGAGGAGAACACAGATACGCAGTATTTT.

The chain recombines TRBV12-3 or TRBV12-4 with TRBJ2-5; the match to TRBD2 covers 7 bases. V lost 1 base to trimming and J lost 11 bases; unmatched junction nucleotides: 10. The length of the CDR3 is 14 residues. CDR3 sequence (DNA): TGTGCCAGCAGTTTAGGGCCCAGCGCGGGGGAGCAGTACTTC. The encoded protein is CASSLGPSAGEQYF.

V is TRBV7-9 and J is TRBJ2-1; 9 nucleotides match TRBD2. Germline trimming cut 2 bases from V and 6 bases from J; bases unmatched to any gene: 2. The V gene's germline CDR1 is SEHNR and CDR2 FQNEAQ (reference sequence). The CDR3 is 14 amino acids. The CDR3 DNA reads TGTGCCAGCAGCTTACTAGCGGGGCCCAATGAGCAGTTCTTC. It encodes CASSLLAGPNEQFF.

The CDR3 reads CASQPDLAVETQYF. The CDR3 bases are TGTGCCAGCCAGCCAGATCTAGCGGTGGAGACCCAGTACTTC. The chain couples TRBV9 to TRBJ2-5; the match to TRBD2 covers 7 bases. From germline, CDR1 is SGDLS and CDR2 YYNGEE. V shed 7 bases and J 5 bases; nucleotides not matched to a gene: 11. The CDR3 runs 14 residues.

This clonotype has more than one count but fewer than ten. The chain joins TRBV15 to TRBJ1-2, with D tentatively TRBD1 (5 bases). CDR1 is LNHNV and CDR2 is YYDKDF in the germline V gene (reference sequence). V lost 5 bases to trimming and J lost 0 bases, with 19 bases between them. This CDR3 has 17 amino acids. The CDR3 sequence is CATSDGHRPISNYGYTF. DNA of the CDR3: TGTGCCACCAGCGACGGACACCGCCCAATTTCTAACTATGGCTACACCTTC.

This clonotype was recorded a few times. The V call is TRBV6-5, the J call TRBJ2-1; possibly TRBD1 for D (6 bases). Germline lookup yields CDR1 MNHEY and CDR2 SVGAGI. The germline V and J ends were trimmed by 5 bases and 10 bases, with 9 bases remaining between them. The CDR3 has 11 residues. In nucleotides, the CDR3 is TGTGCCAGCAGTAACGGACAGGAGCAGTTCTTC. It encodes CASSNGQEQFF.

This clonotype has a handful of counts. J is TRBJ1-5 and V is TRBV7-9, with 7 bases lining up with TRBD1. In germline, CDR1 is SEHNR, CDR2 FQNEAQ (reference sequence). Germline trimming cut 5 bases from V and 7 bases from J; bases unmatched to any gene: 8. This CDR3 contains 14 residues. CDR3 DNA: TGTGCCAGCAGCCAGGGGGGGTCGGAACAGCCCCAGCATTTT. This codes for CASSQGGSEQPQHF.

V is TRBV25-1 and J is TRBJ2-7, with a possible D match to TRBD1 (5 bases). Germline CDR1 and CDR2: MGHDK and SYGVNS. The V and J ends lost 3 bases and 3 bases respectively, with 9 bases between them. The CDR3 loop spans 13 amino acids. The CDR3 is CASSEAQGYEQYF. CDR3 DNA sequence: TGTGCCAGCAGTGAGGCTCAGGGCTACGAGCAGTACTTC.

This clonotype has only a few counts. The rearrangement joins TRBV11-3 to TRBJ2-5; 7 nucleotides align to TRBD1. CDR1 and CDR2 from the germline V gene are SGHNT and YENEEA. This CDR3 spans 14 amino acids. Losses at the gene ends were 1 base for V and 5 bases for J; bases not matched to a gene: 4. CDR3 residues: CASSLVRGSETQYF. In DNA form, the CDR3 reads TGTGCCAGCAGCTTAGTCAGGGGGAGTGAGACCCAGTACTTC.

This chain joins TRBV21-1 and TRBJ2-5. TRBV21-1 is assigned pseudogene status. This CDR3 is 16 amino acids long. CDR3 sequence (DNA): TGTGCCAGCAGCAAAGCGCCATTGAGGTTCCGGGAGACCCAGTACTTC. Residues: CASSKAPLRFRETQYF.

The rearrangement links TRBV2 to TRBJ2-2, with no clear D. The V and J ends lost 4 bases and 6 bases respectively, with 3 bases between them. The CDR3 has 11 residues. Looked up from germline, CDR1 is SNHLY and CDR2 is FYNNEI. The CDR3 reads CASSGPGELFF. In DNA form, the CDR3 reads TGTGCCAGCAGTGGGCCCGGGGAGCTGTTTTTT.

This chain joins TRBV9 and TRBJ2-7; D is ambiguous. This CDR3 has 13 amino acids. V gave up 0 bases and J gave up 3 bases, with 7 bases separating them. Germline CDR1 reads SGDLS; CDR2 reads YYNGEE. The CDR3 sequence is CASSVAPRYEQYF. CDR3 sequence (DNA): TGTGCCAGCAGCGTAGCCCCCCGCTACGAGCAGTACTTC.

This clonotype has more than one count but fewer than ten. Since the CDR3 does not end with the conserved phenylalanine or tryptophan, this likely comes from a read error. The chain is built from TRBV29-1 and TRBJ1-1, with a tentative D call TRBD1 (6 bases). CDR3 length equals 14 residues. Germline V gene data show CDR1 as SQVTM and CDR2 as ANQGSEA. Trimming stripped 4 bases from V and 1 base from J, with 13 bases between. In DNA, the CDR3 is TGCAGCGTTGGAGGGGGGCATGAGAACACTGAAGCTTTCCTT. Amino acids: CSVGGGHENTEAFL.

This clonotype was detected only a few times. This chain uses TRBV7-9 with TRBJ1-2; no clear D. V lost 1 base and J 1 base, leaving 7 bases between the germline ends. CDR1 is SEHNR, CDR2 FQNEAQ, per germline (reference sequence). This CDR3 has 14 residues. DNA for the CDR3: TGTGCCAGCAGCTTAGGCGGCGATAACTATGGCTACACCTTC. Protein sequence: CASSLGGDNYGYTF.

A few counts support this clonotype. The CDR3 loop is CASREAGPPYEQYF. The CDR3 bases are TGTGCCAGCAGAGAGGCGGGTCCACCCTACGAGCAGTACTTC. The gene calls are TRBV25-1 and TRBJ2-7; D is possibly TRBD2 (5 bases). Trimming took off 6 bases at V and 2 bases at J, with 14 bases between the two ends. Germline V lookup: CDR1 MGHDK, CDR2 SYGVNS. The CDR3 runs to 14 residues.

To note about this clonotype: At one end, the junction sequence differs from germline, possibly due to a read error. J is TRBJ2-5 and V is TRBV9; TRBD2 is a possible D gene (5 bases). Germline CDR1 is SGDLS and CDR2 is YYNGEE. This CDR3 is built from 14 residues. The CDR3 region is CASSVMSGEEIQYF. In nucleotides, the CDR3 is TGTGCCAGCAGCGTAATGAGCGGAGAAGAGATCCAGTACTTC.

This clonotype has a handful of counts. This chain connects TRBV4-1 to TRBJ2-2, with 9 positions matching TRBD2. Germline CDR1 reads MGHRA; CDR2 reads YSYEKL. The length of the CDR3 is 15 residues. Trimming took 1 base from V and 6 from J; bases not matched to a gene: 3. The CDR3 bases are TGCGCCAGCAGCCAAGGGCTAGCGGGATCCGGGGAGCTGTTTTTT. It yields the protein CASSQGLAGSGELFF.

The rearrangement uses TRBV12-3 or TRBV12-4 and TRBJ2-2; TRBD1 agrees at 7 bases. Unmatched junction bases numbered 2, after V lost 2 bases and J lost 2 bases. The CDR3 spans 15 residues. This CDR3 reads CASSLLGGNTGELFF. Here the CDR3 DNA reads TGTGCCAGCAGTTTATTAGGGGGCAACACCGGGGAGCTGTTTTTT.

The chain joins TRBV7-9 to TRBJ2-5; TRBD2 agrees at 9 bases. Germline V gene data show CDR1 as SEHNR and CDR2 as FQNEAQ (reference sequence). The V and J ends lost 4 bases and 3 bases, in that order; junction bases with no gene match: 9. The CDR3 spans 16 residues. The CDR3 nucleotides read TGTGCCAGCAGCTCCCTGACTAGCGGAAACAAAGAGACCCAGTACTTC. Protein sequence: CASSSLTSGNKETQYF.